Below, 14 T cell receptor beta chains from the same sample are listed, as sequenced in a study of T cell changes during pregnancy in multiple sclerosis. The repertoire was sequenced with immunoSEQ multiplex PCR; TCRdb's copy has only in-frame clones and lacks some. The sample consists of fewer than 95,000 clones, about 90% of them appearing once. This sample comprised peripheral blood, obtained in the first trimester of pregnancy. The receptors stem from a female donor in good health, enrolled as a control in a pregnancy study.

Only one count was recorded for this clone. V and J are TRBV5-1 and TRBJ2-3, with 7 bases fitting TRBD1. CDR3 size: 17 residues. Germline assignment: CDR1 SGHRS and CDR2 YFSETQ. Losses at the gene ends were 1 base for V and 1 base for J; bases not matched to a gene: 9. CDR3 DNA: TGCGCCAGCAGCTTGAGAAAGGGGGCGGTCCGCACAGATACGCAGTATTTT. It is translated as CASSLRKGAVRTDTQYF.

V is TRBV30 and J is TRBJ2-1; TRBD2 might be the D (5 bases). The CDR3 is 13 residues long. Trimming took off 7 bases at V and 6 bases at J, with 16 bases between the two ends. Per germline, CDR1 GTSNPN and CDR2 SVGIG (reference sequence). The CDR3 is CAYRLGGPNEQFF. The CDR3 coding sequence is TGTGCCTACCGATTAGGAGGCCCCAATGAGCAGTTCTTC.

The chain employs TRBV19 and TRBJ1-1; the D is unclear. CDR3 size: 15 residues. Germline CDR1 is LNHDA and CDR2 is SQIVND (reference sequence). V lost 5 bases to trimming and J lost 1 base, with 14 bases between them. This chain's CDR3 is CASSLIEGGNTEAFF. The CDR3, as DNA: TGTGCCAGTAGTCTGATCGAGGGCGGGAACACTGAAGCTTTCTTT.

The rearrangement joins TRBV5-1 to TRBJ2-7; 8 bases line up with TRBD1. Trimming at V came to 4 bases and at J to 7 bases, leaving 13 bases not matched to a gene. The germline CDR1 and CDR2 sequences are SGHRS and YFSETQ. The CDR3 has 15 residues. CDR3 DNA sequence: TGCGCCAGCAGCGGACAGGGTTGGCCGAGGTTAGAGCAGTACTTC. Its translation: CASSGQGWPRLEQYF. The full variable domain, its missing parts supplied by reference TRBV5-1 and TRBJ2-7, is KAGVTQTPRYLIKTRGQQVTLSCSPISGHRSVSWYQQTPGQGLQFLFEYFSETQRNKGNFPGRFSGRQFSNSRSEMNVSTLELGDSALYLCASSGQGWPRLEQYFGPGTRLTVT.

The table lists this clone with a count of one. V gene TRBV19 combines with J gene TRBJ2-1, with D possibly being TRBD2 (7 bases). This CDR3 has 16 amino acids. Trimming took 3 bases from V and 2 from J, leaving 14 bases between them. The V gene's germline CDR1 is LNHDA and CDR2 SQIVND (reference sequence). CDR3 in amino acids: CASSIAVGGAYNEQFF. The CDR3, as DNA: TGTGCCAGTAGTATCGCGGTAGGGGGGGCCTACAATGAGCAGTTCTTC.

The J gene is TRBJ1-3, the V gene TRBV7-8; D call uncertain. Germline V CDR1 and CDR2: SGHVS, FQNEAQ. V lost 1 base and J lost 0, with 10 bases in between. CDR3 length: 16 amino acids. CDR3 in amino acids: CASSLVWADSGNTIYF. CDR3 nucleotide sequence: TGTGCCAGCAGCTTAGTGTGGGCAGACTCTGGAAACACCATATATTTT.

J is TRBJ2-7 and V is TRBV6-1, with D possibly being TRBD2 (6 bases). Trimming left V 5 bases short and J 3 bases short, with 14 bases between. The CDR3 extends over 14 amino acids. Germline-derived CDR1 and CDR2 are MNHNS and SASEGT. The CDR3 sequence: CASSRLGDYYEQYF. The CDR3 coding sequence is TGTGCCAGCAGTAGACTAGGTGATTACTACGAGCAGTACTTC.

The CDR3 here is CASSSPKLSGGPAGELFF. CDR3 sequence (DNA): TGTGCCAGCAGTTCCCCGAAGCTTTCAGGGGGGCCTGCCGGGGAGCTGTTTTTT. V gene TRBV28 combines with J gene TRBJ2-2, with D possibly matching TRBD1 (7 bases). The CDR3 is 18 residues long. The germline CDR1 and CDR2 sequences are MDHEN and SYDVKM. V shed 4 bases and J shed 6 bases, with 24 bases lying between them.

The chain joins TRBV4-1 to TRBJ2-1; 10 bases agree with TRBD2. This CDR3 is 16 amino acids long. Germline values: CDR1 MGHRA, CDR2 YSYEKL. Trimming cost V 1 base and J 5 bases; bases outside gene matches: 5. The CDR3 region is CASSQVGTSADNEQFF. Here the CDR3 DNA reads TGCGCCAGCAGCCAAGTAGGGACTAGCGCTGACAATGAGCAGTTCTTC.

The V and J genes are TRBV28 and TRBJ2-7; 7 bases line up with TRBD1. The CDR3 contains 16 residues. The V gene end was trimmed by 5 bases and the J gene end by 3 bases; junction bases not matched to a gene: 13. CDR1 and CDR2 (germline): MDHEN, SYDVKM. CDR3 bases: TGTGCCAGCAGTCCTTTAGCCGGGACAGCTTACTACGAGCAGTACTTC. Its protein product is CASSPLAGTAYYEQYF.

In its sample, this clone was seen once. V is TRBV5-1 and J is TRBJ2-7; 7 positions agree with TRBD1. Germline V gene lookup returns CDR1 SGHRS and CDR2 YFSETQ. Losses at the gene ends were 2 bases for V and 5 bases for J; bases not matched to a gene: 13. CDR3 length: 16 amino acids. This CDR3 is CASSLALTGLSHEQYF. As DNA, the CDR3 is TGCGCCAGCAGCTTAGCATTGACAGGGTTGTCTCACGAGCAGTACTTC.

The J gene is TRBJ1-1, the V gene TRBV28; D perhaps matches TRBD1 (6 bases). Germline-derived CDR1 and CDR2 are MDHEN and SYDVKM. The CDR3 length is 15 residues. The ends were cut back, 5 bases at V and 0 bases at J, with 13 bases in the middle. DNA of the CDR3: TGTGCCAGCAGTCCCCCGGGACACCTGAACACTGAAGCTTTCTTT. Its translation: CASSPPGHLNTEAFF.

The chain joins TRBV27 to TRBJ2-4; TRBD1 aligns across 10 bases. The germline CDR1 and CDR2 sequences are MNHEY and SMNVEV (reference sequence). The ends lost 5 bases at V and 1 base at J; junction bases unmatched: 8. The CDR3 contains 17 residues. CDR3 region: CASSLTGGGRAKNIQYF. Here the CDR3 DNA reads TGTGCCAGCAGTCTGACAGGGGGCGGGAGGGCCAAAAACATTCAGTACTTC.

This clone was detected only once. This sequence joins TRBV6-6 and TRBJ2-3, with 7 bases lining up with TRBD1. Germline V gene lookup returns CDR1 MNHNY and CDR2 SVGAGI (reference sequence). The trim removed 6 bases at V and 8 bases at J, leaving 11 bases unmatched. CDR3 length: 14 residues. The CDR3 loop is CASSIDRALGTQYF. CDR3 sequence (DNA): TGTGCCAGCAGCATTGACAGGGCGTTAGGTACGCAGTATTTT.